The clone carrying this TCR beta chain appeared once. Antigen unknown. The data belong to a study of shared clonotypes between healthy human individuals. This CDR3 has 16 amino acids. Germline-derived CDR1 and CDR2 are MRHNA and SNTAGT. The ends lost 3 bases at V and 6 bases at J; junction bases unmatched: 11. Method: immunoSEQ multiplex PCR; TCRdb's copy keeps in-frame clones and lacks some. The data hold under 1,100,000 clones, with under 80% observed a single time. General study points: Sorted-subset sequencing was shown by rarefaction to be incomplete despite large depth.

Researchers partitioned CD4+ cells into CD45RA+ naive and CD45RA-negative memory subsets. Sequencing was carried out using memory CD4+ T cells sorted from blood. Noted subset: CD45RA-negative fraction. The chain links TRBV6-4 to TRBJ2-3, with TRBD2 matching over 8 bases. This receptor was obtained from a man younger than 30 in good health. The CDR3 sequence is CASSERLALGRDTQYF. CDR3 nucleotide sequence: TGTGCCAGCAGTGAAAGACTAGCGCTTGGTCGGGATACGCAGTATTTT.